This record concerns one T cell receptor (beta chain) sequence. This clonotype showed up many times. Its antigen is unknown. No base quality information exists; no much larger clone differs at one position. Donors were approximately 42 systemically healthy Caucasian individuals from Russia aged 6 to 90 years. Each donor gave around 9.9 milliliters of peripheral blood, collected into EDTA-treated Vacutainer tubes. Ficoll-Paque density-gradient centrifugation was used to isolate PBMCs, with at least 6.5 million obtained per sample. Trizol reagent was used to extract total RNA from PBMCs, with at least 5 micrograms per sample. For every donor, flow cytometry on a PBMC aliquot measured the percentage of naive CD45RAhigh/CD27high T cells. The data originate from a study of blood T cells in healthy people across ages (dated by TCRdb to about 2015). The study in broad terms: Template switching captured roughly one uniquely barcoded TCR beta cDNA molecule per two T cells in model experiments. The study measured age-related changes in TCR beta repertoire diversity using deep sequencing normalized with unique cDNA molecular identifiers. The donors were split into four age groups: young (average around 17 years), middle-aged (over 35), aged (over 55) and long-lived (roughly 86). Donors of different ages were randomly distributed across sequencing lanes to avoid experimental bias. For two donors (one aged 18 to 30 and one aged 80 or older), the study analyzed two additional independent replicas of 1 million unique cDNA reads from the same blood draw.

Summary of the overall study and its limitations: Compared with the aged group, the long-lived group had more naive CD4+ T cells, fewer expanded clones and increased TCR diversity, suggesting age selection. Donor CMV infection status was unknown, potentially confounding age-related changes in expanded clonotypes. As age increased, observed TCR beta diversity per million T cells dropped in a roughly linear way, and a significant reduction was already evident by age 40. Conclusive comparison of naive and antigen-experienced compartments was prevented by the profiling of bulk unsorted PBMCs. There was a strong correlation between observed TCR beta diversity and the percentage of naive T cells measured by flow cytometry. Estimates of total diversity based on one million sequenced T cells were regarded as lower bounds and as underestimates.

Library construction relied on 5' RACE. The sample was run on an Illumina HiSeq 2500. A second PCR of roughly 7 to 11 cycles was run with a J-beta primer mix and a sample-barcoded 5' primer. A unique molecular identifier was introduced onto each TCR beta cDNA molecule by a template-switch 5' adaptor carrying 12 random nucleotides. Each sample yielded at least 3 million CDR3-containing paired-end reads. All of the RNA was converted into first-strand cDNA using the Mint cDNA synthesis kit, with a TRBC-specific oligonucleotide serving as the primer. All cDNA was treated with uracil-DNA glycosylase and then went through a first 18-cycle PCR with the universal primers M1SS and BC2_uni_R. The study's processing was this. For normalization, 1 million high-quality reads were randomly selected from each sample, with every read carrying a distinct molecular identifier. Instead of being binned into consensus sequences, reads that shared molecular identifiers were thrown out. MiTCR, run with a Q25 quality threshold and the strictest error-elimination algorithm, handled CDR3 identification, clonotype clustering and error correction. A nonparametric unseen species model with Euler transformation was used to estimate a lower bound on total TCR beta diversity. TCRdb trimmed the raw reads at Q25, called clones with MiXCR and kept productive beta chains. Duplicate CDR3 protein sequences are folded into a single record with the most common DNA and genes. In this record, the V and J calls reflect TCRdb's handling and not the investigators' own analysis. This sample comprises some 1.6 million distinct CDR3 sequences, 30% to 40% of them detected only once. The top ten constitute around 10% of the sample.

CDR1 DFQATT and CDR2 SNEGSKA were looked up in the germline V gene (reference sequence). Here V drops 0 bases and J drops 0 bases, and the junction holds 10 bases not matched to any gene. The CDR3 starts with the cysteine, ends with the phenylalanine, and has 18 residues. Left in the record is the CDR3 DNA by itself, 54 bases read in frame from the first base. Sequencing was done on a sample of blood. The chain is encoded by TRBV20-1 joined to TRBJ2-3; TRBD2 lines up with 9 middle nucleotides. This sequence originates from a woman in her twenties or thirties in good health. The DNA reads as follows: TGCAGTGCTAGAGATAGTCTAGCGGGAACAGGGAGCACAGATACGCAGTATTTT. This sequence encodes CSARDSLAGTGSTDTQYF.